This T cell receptor (beta chain) was identified during a study of chemoradiotherapy in HPV16-positive cancers. In the study overall: Functional T-cell assays on a couple of HPV16-positive patients' cells defined candidate HPV-specific clones and common TCR motifs.

Clones were read by immunoSEQ multiplex PCR, and TCRdb kept only the in-frame ones, dropping some. Among about 35,000 clones listed, around 93% were seen once. V shed 4 bases, J shed 3 bases, and the junction held 7 bases outside the gene matches. The germline V gene has CDR1 SGHDT and CDR2 YYEEEE. The CDR3 covers 15 residues. V usage is TRBV5-6 and J usage is TRBJ1-1; 9 positions match TRBD1. Specimen: blood, collected from a patient who underwent chemoradiotherapy. This TCR derives from a human donor with HPV-associated anogenital cancer. CDR3 in amino acids: CASSRTGEYYTEAFF. CDR3 nucleotides: TGTGCCAGCAGCAGGACAGGGGAGTATTACACTGAAGCTTTCTTT.